This T cell receptor beta chain was profiled in a study of early T cells in non-severe SARS-CoV-2 infection. Whole-study context: Sequencing of bulk RNA from unsorted whole blood was done, without chain pairing.

Study-level points and caveats: The VDJdb matching leaned toward anti-spike CD8 responses and overlooked private and CD4 specificities.

Researchers tagged individual cDNA molecules with unique molecular identifiers. From the 5' RACE reads, TCRdb called clonotypes with MiXCR, one entry per CDR3 protein. The sample includes about 98,000 distinct CDR3 sequences, around 10% of them seen just once. Notes on this clonotype: Its specificity is not known.

V lost 5 bases to trimming and J lost 0 bases; unmatched junction nucleotides: 2. The germline V gene encodes CDR1 SGHNT and CDR2 YENEEA. This CDR3 comprises 15 residues. J is TRBJ2-2 and V is TRBV11-3; 8 bases are shared with TRBD2. The source is an adult who was a healthcare worker with PCR-confirmed SARS-CoV-2 infection or an uninfected control (not recorded which). What was sequenced was whole blood. The CDR3 region is CASSPGGSNTGELFF. The CDR3 coding sequence is TGTGCCAGCAGCCCGGGAGGGTCGAACACCGGGGAGCTGTTTTTT.